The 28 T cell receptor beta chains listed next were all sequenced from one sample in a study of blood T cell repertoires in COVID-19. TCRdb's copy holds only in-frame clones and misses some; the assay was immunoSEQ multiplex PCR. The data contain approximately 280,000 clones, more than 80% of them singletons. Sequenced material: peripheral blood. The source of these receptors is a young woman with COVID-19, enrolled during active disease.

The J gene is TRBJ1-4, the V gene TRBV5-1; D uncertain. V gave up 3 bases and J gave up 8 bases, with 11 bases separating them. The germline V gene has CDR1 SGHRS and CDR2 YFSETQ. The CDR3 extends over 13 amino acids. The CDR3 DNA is TGCGCCAGCAGCTCAGGTGGTCAGGAAAAACTGTTTTTT. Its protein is CASSSGGQEKLFF.

In nucleotides, the CDR3 is TGTGCCAGCAGCCAGGGACTAGCGGGATCATACAATGAGCAGTTCTTC. Protein: CASSQGLAGSYNEQFF. V is TRBV3-1 (or the pseudogene TRBV3-2) and J is TRBJ2-1; 13 bases line up with TRBD2. Germline V gene data show CDR1 as LGHDT and CDR2 as YNNKEL (reference sequence). Trimming cost V 3 bases and J 4 bases; bases outside gene matches: 3. The CDR3 is 16 residues long.

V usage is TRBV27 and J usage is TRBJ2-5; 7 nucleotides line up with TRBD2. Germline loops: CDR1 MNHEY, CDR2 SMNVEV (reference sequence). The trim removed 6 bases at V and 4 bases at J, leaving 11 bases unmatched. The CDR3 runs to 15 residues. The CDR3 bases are TGTGCCAGCAGATCAGCCGGGAGGAGGTTAGAGACCCAGTACTTC. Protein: CASRSAGRRLETQYF.

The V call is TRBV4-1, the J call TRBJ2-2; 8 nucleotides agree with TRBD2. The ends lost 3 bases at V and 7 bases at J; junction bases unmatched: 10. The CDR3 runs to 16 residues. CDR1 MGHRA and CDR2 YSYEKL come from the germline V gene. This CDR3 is CASSHRRSGRDGELFF. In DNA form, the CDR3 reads TGCGCCAGCAGCCACCGAAGGAGCGGGAGAGACGGGGAGCTGTTTTTT.

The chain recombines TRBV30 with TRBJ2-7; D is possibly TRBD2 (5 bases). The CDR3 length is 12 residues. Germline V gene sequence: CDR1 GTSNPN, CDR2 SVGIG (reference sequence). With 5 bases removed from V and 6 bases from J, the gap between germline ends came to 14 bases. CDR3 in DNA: TGTGCCTGGGGCGAGGGCTCAGCCGAGCAGTACTTC. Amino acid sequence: CAWGEGSAEQYF.

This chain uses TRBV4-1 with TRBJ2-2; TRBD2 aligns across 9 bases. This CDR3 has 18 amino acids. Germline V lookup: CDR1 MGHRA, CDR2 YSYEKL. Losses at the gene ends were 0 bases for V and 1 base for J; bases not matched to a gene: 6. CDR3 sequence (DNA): TGCGCCAGCAGCCAAGAGAGCGCGGGAGGGCTGAACACCGGGGAGCTGTTTTTT. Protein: CASSQESAGGLNTGELFF.

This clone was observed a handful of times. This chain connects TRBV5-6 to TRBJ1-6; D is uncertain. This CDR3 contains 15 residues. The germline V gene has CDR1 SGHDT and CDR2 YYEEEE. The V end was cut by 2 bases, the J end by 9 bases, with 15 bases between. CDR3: CASSFVNSGSSPLHF. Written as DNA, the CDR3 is TGTGCCAGCAGCTTTGTTAACTCGGGGAGTTCACCCCTCCACTTT. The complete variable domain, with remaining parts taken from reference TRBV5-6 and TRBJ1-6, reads DAGVTQSPTHLIKTRGQQVTLRCSPKSGHDTVSWYQQALGQGPQFIFQYYEEEERQRGNFPDRFSGHQFPNYSSELNVNALLLGDSALYLCASSFVNSGSSPLHFGNGTRLTVT.

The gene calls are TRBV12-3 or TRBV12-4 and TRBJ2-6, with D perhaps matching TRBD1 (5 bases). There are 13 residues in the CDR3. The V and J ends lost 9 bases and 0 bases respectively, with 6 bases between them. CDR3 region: CASRGSGANVLTF. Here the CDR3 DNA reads TGTGCCAGTAGGGGCTCTGGGGCCAACGTCCTGACTTTC.

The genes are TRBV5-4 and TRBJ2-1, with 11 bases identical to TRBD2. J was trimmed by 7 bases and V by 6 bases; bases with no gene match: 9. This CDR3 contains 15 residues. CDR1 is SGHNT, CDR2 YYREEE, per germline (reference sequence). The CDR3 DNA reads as TGTGCCAGCAACCCAACTAGCGGGAGTAAGAATGAGCAGTTCTTC. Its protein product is CASNPTSGSKNEQFF.

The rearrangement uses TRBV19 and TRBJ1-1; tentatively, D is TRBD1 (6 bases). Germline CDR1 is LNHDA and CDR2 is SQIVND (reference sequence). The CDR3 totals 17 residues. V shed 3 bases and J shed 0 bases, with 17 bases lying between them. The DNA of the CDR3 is TGTGCCAGTAGTATTGGACAGTTAAAAAGTATGAACACTGAAGCTTTCTTT. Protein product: CASSIGQLKSMNTEAFF.

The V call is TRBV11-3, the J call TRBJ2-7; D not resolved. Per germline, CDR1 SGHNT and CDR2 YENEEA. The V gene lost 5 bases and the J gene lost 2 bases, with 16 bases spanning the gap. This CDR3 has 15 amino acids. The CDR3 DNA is TGTGCCAGCAGCCCCCAGGATGCTCCAGCCTACGAGCAGTACTTC. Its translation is CASSPQDAPAYEQYF.

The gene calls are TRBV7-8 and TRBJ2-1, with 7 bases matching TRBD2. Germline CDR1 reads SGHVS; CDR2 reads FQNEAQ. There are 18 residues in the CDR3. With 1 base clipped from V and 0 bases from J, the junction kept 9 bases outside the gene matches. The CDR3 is CASSLVGVRGSSYNEQFF. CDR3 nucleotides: TGTGCCAGCAGCTTAGTAGGTGTACGCGGGAGCTCCTACAATGAGCAGTTCTTC.

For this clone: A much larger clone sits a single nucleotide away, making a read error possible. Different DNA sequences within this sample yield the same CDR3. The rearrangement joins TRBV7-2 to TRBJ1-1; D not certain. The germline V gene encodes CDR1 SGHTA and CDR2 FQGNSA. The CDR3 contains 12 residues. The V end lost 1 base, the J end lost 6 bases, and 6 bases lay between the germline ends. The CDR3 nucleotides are TGTGCCAGCAGCTTAGGATCGGCTGAAGCTTTCTTT. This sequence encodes CASSLGSAEAFF. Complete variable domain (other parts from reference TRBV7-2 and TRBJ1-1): GAGVSQSPSNKVTEKGKDVELRCDPISGHTALYWYRQSLGQGLEFLIYFQGNSAPDKSGLPSDRFSAERTGGSVSTLTIQRTQQEDSAVYLCASSLGSAEAFFGQGTRLTVV.

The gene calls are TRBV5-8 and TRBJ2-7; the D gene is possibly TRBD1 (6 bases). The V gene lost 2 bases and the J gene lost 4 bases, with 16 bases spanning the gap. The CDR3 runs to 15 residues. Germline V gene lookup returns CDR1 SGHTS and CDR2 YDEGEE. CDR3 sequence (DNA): TGTGCCAGCAGCTTACAGGGAACGGGCTTATACGAGCAGTACTTC. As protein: CASSLQGTGLYEQYF.

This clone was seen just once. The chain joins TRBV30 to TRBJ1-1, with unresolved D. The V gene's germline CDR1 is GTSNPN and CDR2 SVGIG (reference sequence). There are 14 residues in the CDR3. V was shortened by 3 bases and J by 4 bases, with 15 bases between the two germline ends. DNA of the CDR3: TGTGCCTGGAGAGCGCCATCCCCCCCCACTGAAGCTTTCTTT. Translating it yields CAWRAPSPPTEAFF.

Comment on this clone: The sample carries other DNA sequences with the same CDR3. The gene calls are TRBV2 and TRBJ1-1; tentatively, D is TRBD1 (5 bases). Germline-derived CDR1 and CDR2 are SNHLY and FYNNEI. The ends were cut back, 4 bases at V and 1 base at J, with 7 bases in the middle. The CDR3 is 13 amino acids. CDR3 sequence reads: CASSADRNTEAFF. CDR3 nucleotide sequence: TGTGCCAGCAGTGCAGACAGGAACACTGAAGCTTTCTTT.

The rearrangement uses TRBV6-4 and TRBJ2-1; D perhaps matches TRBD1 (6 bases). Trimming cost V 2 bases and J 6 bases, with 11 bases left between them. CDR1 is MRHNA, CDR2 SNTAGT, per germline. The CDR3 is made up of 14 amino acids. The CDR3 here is CASSDRQGSNEQFF. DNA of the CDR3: TGTGCCAGCAGTGACCGGCAGGGGTCCAATGAGCAGTTCTTC.

In nucleotides, the CDR3 is TGTGCCACCAGGGGACAGGGCGGGGGCACCGGGGAGCTGTTTTTT. It encodes CATRGQGGGTGELFF. The chain combines TRBV24-1 with TRBJ2-2; TRBD1 matches 9 bases. Germline lookup yields CDR1 KGHDR and CDR2 SFDVKD. This CDR3 contains 15 residues. V gave up 7 bases and J gave up 4 bases; unmatched junction bases: 6.

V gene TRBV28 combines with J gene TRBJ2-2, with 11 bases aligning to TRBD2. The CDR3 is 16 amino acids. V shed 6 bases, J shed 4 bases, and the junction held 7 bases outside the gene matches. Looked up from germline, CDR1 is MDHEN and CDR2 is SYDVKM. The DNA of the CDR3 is TGTGCCAGCAGGCCACTAGCGGGAGCCGTCACCGGGGAGCTGTTTTTT. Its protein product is CASRPLAGAVTGELFF.

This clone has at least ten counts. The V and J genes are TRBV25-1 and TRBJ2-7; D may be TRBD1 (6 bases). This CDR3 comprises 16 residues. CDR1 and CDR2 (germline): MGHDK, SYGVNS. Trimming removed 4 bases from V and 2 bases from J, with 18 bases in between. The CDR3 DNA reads TGTGCCAGCAGTGGATGGGGACACCTCCCCCCCTACGAGCAGTACTTC. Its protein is CASSGWGHLPPYEQYF.

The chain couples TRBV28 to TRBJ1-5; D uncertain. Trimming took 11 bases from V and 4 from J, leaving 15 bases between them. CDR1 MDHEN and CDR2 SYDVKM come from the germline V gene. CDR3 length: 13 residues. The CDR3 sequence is CASRAHRNQPQHF. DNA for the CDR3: TGTGCCTCCCGTGCGCATCGAAATCAGCCCCAGCATTTT. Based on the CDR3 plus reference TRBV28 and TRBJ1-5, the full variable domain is DVKVTQSSRYLVKRTGEKVFLECVQDMDHENMFWYRQDPGLGLRLIYFSYDVKMKEKGDIPEGYSVSREKKERFSLILESASTNQTSMYLCASRAHRNQPQHFGDGTRLSIL.

CDR3 sequence: CASSLSWDSDTGELFF. Here the CDR3 DNA reads TGTGCCAGCAGCTTAAGCTGGGACAGTGATACCGGGGAGCTGTTTTTT. The chain combines TRBV5-5 with TRBJ2-2; 7 bases match TRBD1. J gave up 5 bases and V 2 bases, and 9 bases lay outside the gene matches. The V gene's germline CDR1 is SGHKS and CDR2 YYEKEE (reference sequence). The CDR3 has 16 residues. Full variable domain (missing parts from reference TRBV5-5 and TRBJ2-2): DAGVTQSPTHLIKTRGQQVTLRCSPISGHKSVSWYQQVLGQGPQFIFQYYEKEERGRGNFPDRFSARQFPNYSSELNVNALLLGDSALYLCASSLSWDSDTGELFFGEGSRLTVL.

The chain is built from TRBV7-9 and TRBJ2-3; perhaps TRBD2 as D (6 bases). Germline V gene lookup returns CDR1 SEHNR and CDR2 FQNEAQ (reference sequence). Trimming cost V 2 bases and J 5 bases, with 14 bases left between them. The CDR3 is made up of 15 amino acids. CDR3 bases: TGTGCCAGCAGCTTAAGGGGCCCGGGGGTAGATACGCAGTATTTT. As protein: CASSLRGPGVDTQYF.

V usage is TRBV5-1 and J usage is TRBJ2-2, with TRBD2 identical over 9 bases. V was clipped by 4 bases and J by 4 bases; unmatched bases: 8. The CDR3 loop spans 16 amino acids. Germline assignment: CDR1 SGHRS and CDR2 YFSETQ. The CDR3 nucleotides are TGCGCCAGCAGCGGGTTAGCGGGAGAACCCACCGGGGAGCTGTTTTTT. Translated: CASSGLAGEPTGELFF.

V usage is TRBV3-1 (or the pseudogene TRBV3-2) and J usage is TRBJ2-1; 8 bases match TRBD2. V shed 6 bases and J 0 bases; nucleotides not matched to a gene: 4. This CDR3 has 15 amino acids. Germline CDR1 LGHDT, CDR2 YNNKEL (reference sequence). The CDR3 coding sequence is TGTGCCAGCAGGCTGAGCGGGAGCTCCTACAATGAGCAGTTCTTC. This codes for CASRLSGSSYNEQFF.

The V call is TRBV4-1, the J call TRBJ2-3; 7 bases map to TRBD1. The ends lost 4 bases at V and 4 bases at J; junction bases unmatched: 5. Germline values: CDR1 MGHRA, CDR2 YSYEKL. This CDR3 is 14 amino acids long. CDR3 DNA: TGCGCCAGCAGCCCAAGACAGGGCGCAGATACGCAGTATTTT. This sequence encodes CASSPRQGADTQYF.

CDR3 sequence reads: CASSQRTGQGSSPLHF. DNA of the CDR3: TGTGCCAGCAGCCAAAGAACGGGACAGGGCAGTTCACCCCTCCACTTT. This sequence joins TRBV4-2 and TRBJ1-6; 9 positions agree with TRBD1. The CDR3 loop spans 16 amino acids. Per the germline V gene, CDR1 is LGHNA and CDR2 is YNFKEQ. Trimming cost V 2 bases and J 9 bases; bases outside gene matches: 8.

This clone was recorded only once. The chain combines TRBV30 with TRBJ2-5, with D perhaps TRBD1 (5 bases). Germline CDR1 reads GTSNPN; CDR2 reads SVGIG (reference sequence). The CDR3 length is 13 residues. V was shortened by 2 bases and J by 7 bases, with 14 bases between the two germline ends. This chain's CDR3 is CAWSSGLTGTQYF. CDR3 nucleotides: TGTGCCTGGAGTTCAGGGCTCACCGGGACCCAGTACTTC.